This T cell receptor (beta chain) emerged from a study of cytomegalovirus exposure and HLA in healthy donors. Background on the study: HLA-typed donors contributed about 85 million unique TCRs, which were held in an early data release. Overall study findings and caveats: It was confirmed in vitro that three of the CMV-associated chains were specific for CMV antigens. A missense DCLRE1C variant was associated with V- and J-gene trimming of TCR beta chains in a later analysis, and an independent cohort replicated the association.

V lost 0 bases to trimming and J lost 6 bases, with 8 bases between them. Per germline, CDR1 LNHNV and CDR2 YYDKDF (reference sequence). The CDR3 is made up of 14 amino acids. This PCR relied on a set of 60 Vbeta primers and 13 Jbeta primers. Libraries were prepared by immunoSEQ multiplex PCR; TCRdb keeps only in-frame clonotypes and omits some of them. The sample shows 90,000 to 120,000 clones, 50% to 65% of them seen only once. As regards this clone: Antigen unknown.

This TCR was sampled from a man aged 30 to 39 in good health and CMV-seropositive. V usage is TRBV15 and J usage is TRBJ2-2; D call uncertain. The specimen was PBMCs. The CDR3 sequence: CATSRDQVAGELFF. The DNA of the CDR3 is TGTGCCACCAGCAGAGATCAGGTCGCCGGGGAGCTGTTTTTT.